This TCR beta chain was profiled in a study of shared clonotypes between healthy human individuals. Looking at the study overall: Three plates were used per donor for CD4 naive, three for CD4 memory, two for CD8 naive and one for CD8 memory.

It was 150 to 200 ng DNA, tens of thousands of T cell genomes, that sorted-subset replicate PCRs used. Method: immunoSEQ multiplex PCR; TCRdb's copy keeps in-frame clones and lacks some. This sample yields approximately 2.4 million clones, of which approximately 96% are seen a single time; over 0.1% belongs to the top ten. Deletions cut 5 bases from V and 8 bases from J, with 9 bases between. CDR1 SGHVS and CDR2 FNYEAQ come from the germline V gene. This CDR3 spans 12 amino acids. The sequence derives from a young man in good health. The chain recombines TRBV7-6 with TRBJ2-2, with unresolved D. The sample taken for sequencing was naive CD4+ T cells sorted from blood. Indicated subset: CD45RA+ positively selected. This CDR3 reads CASSPRAGELFF. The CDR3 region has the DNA TGTGCCAGCAGCCCACGGGCTGGGGAGCTGTTTTTT.